This section outlines one TCR beta chain sequence together with its context. The antigen remains undetermined. Primers for the PCR totalled 60 Vbeta and 13 Jbeta. Method: immunoSEQ multiplex PCR; TCRdb's copy keeps in-frame clones and lacks some. The repertoire holds 95,000 to 100,000 clones, with roughly 82% as singletons. The data belong to a study of cytomegalovirus exposure and HLA in healthy donors. Whole-study findings and limits: Rarity characterized most TCR sequences, yet some public TCRs appeared in many donors. Accurate HLA-A and HLA-B prediction from TCR beta sequences was reported for most subjects. Later analysis showed most CMV-associated TCR beta chains appearing HLA-restricted.

V trimming: 4 bases; J trimming: 2 bases; junction bases outside the gene matches: 5. Germline loops: CDR1 SGHRS, CDR2 YFSETQ. CDR3 length: 14 residues. The sequenced material came from PBMCs. The TCR originated in a man aged 50-59 years in good health and CMV-seronegative. This chain uses TRBV5-1 with TRBJ1-1; 7 nucleotides align to TRBD1. The CDR3 DNA is TGCGCCAGCAGCGACAGGGCTATCAACACTGAAGCTTTCTTT. Translating it yields CASSDRAINTEAFF.